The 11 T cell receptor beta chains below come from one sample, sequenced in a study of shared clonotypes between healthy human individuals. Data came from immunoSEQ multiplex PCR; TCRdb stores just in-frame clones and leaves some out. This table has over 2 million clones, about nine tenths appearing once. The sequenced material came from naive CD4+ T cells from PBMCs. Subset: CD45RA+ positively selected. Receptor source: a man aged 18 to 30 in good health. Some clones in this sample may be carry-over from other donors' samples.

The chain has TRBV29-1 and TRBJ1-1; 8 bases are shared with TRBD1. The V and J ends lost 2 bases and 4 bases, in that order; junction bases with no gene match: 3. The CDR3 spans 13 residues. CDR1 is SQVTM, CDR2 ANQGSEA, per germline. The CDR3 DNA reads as TGCAGCGTTGAAACAGGGGGAAGCACTGAAGCTTTCTTT. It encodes CSVETGGSTEAFF.

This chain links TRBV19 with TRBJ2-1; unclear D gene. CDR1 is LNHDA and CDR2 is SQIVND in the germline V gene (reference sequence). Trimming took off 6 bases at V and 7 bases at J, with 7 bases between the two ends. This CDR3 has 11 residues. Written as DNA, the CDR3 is TGTGCCAGTAGAAGGATTAATGAGCAGTTCTTC. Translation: CASRRINEQFF.

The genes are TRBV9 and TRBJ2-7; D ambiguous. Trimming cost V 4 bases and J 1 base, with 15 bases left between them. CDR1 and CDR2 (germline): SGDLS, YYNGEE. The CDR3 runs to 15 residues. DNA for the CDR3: TGTGCCAGCAGCCCCCACGCCAGTCCTTCCTACGAGCAGTACTTC. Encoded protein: CASSPHASPSYEQYF. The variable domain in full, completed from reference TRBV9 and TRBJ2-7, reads DSGVTQTPKHLITATGQRVTLRCSPRSGDLSVYWYQQSLDQGLQFLIQYYNGEERAKGNILERFSAQQFPDLHSELNLSSLELGDSALYFCASSPHASPSYEQYFGPGTRLTVT.

DNA of the CDR3: TGCGCCAGCAGCAGACAGAATCCCCACACTGAAGCTTTCTTT. Protein: CASSRQNPHTEAFF. The chain employs TRBV5-1 and TRBJ1-1, with a tentative D call TRBD1 (5 bases). CDR3 size: 14 residues. Germline values: CDR1 SGHRS, CDR2 YFSETQ. Trimming took off 4 bases at V and 3 bases at J, with 13 bases between the two ends. The full variable domain, its missing parts supplied by reference TRBV5-1 and TRBJ1-1, is KAGVTQTPRYLIKTRGQQVTLSCSPISGHRSVSWYQQTPGQGLQFLFEYFSETQRNKGNFPGRFSGRQFSNSRSEMNVSTLELGDSALYLCASSRQNPHTEAFFGQGTRLTVV.

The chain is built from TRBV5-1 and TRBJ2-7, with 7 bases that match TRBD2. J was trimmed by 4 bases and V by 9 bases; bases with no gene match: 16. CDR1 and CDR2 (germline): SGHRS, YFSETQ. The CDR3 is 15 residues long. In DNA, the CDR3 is TGCGCCACCAAGCCATGGACGGGGACTACGTACGAGCAGTACTTC. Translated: CATKPWTGTTYEQYF.

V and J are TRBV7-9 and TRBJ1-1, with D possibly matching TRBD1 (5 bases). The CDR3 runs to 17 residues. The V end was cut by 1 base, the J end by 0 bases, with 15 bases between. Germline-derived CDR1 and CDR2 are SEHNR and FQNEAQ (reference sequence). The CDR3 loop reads CASSLGRGRWMNTEAFF. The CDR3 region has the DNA TGTGCCAGCAGCTTAGGGAGGGGTCGGTGGATGAACACTGAAGCTTTCTTT.

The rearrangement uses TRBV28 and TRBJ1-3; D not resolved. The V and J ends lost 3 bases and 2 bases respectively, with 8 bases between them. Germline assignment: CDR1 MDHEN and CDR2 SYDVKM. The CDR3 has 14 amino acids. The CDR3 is CASSFGRAGNTIYF. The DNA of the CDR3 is TGTGCCAGCAGTTTCGGTAGAGCTGGAAACACCATATATTTT.

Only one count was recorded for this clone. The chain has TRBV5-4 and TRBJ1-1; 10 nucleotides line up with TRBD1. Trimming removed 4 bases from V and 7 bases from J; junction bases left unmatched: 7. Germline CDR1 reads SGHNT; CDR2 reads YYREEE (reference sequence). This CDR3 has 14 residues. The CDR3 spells CASSPTGGRSEAFF. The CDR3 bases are TGTGCCAGCAGCCCGACAGGGGGCAGGAGTGAAGCTTTCTTT.

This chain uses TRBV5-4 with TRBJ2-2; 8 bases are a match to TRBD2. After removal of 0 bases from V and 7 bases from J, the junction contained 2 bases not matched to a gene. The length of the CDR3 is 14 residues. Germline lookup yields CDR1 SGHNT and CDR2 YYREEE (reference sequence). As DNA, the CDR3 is TGTGCCAGCAGCTTGGAAGCGGGGGTCGGGGAGCTGTTTTTT. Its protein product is CASSLEAGVGELFF.

The CDR3 sequence: CASSRAGPYNEQFF. The CDR3 DNA is TGTGCCAGCAGTAGGGCGGGTCCCTACAATGAGCAGTTCTTC. The chain has TRBV27 and TRBJ2-1; TRBD2 is a possible D gene (5 bases). V gave up 5 bases and J gave up 2 bases, with 10 bases separating them. Germline V gene sequence: CDR1 MNHEY, CDR2 SMNVEV (reference sequence). The CDR3 consists of 14 residues.

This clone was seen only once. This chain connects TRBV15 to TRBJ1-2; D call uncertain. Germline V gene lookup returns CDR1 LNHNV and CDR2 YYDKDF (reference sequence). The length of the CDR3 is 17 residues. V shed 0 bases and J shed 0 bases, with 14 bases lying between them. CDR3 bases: TGTGCCACCAGCAGAGATAAAAAGTCCGTCGCTAACTATGGCTACACCTTC. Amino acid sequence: CATSRDKKSVANYGYTF.